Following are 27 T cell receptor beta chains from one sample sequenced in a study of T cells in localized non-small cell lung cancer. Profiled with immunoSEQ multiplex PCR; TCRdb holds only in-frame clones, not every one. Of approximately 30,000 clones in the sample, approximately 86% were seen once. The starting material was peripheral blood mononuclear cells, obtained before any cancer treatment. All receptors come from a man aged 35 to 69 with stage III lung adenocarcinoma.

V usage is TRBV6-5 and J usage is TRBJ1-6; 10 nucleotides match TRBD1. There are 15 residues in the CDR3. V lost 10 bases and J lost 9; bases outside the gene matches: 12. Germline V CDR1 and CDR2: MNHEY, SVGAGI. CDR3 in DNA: TGTGCCACCAAATTGGGAGGGACAGGGGTTTCACCCCTCCACTTT. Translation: CATKLGGTGVSPLHF.

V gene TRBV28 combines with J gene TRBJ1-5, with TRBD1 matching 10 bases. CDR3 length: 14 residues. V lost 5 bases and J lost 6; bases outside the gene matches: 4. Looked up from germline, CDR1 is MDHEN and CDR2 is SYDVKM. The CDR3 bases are TGTGCCAGCAGTCCCCGGACAGGGGGTCAGCCCCAGCATTTT. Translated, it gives CASSPRTGGQPQHF.

In nucleotides, the CDR3 is TGCGCCAGCAGCGGGGGACAGGGGAACACTGAAGCTTTCTTT. Translation: CASSGGQGNTEAFF. J is TRBJ1-1 and V is TRBV5-1, with 9 nucleotides matching TRBD1. V lost 4 bases, J lost 1 base, and 2 bases stayed unmatched. CDR3 length equals 14 residues. CDR1 is SGHRS, CDR2 YFSETQ, per germline.

CDR3 DNA: TGTGCCAGCGCCCAGGCGGGCGGAGTAATCTCCTACGAGCAGTACTTC. Amino acids: CASAQAGGVISYEQYF. The rearrangement uses TRBV19 and TRBJ2-7, with D possibly matching TRBD2 (5 bases). The V end lost 9 bases, the J end lost 0 bases, and 21 bases lay between the germline ends. In germline, CDR1 is LNHDA, CDR2 SQIVND (reference sequence). This CDR3 has 16 amino acids.

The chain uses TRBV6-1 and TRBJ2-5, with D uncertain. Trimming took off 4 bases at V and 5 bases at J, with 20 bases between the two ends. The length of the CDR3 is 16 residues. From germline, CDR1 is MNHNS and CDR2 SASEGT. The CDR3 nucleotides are TGTGCCAGCAGTGCCGACTCTACGATACATAAGGAGACCCAGTACTTC. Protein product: CASSADSTIHKETQYF.

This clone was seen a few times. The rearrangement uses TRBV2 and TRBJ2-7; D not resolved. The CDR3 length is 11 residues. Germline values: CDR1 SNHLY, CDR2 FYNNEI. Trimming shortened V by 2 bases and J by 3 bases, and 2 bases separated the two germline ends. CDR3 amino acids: CASSENYEQYF. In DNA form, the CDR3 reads TGTGCCAGCAGTGAAAACTACGAGCAGTACTTC.

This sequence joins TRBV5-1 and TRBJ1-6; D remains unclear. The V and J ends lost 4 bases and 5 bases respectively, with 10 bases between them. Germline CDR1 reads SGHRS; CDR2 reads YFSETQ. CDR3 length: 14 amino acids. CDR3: CASSPLVDNSPLHF. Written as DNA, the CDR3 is TGCGCCAGCAGCCCGCTTGTCGATAATTCACCCCTCCACTTT. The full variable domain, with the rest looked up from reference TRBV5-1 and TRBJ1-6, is KAGVTQTPRYLIKTRGQQVTLSCSPISGHRSVSWYQQTPGQGLQFLFEYFSETQRNKGNFPGRFSGRQFSNSRSEMNVSTLELGDSALYLCASSPLVDNSPLHFGNGTRLTVT.

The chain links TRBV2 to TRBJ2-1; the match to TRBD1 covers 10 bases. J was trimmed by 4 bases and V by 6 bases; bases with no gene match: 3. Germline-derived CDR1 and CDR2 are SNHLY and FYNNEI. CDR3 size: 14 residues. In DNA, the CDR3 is TGTGCCAGCAGCCGGGACAGGGGATACAATGAGCAGTTCTTC. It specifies CASSRDRGYNEQFF.

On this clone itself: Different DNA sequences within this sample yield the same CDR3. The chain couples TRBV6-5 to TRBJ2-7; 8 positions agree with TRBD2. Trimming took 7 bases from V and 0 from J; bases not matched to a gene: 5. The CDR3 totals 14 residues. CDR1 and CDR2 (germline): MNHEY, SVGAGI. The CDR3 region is CASTQRGFSYEQYF. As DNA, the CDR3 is TGTGCCAGCACCCAGCGGGGGTTCTCCTACGAGCAGTACTTC.

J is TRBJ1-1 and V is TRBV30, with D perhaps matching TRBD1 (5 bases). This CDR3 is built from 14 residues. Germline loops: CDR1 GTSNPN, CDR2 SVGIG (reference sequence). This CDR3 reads CLGTLLNHNTEAFF. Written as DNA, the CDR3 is TGTTTAGGGACGCTACTTAACCACAACACTGAAGCTTTCTTT.

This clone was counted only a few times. Written as DNA, the CDR3 is TGTGCCAGCAGTTACGGGTCGGGGGCGACTGGAAACACCATATATTTT. This codes for CASSYGSGATGNTIYF. The V gene is TRBV6-6, the J gene TRBJ1-3; perhaps TRBD1 as D (6 bases). The CDR3 loop spans 16 amino acids. Trimming removed 2 bases at V and 2 bases at J, with 13 bases between. In germline, CDR1 is MNHNY, CDR2 SVGAGI (reference sequence).

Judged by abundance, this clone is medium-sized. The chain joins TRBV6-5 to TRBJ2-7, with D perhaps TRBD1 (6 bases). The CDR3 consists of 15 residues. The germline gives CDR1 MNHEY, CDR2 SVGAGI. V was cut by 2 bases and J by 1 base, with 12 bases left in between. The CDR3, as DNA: TGTGCCAGCAGTTACGGTGTGGGGGCATCCTACGAGCAGTACTTC. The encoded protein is CASSYGVGASYEQYF.

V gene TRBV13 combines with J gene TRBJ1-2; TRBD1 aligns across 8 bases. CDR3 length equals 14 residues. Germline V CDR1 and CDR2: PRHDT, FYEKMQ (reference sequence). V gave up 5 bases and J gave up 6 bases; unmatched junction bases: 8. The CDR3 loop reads CASSRGQAQNGYTF. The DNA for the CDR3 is TGTGCCAGCAGCAGGGGACAGGCACAGAATGGCTACACCTTC.

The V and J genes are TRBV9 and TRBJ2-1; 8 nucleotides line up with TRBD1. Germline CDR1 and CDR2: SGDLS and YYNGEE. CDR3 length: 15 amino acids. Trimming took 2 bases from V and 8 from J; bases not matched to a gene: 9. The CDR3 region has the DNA TGTGCCAGCAGCGTCTCCAGGGGGCTGGTTGATGAGCAGTTCTTC. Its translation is CASSVSRGLVDEQFF.

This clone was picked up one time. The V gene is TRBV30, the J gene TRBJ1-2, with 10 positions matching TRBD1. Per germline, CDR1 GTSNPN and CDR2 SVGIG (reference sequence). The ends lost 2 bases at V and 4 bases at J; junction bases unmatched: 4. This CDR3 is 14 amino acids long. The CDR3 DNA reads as TGTGCCTGGAGTATGTGGGACAGGGGCTATGGCTACACCTTC. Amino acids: CAWSMWDRGYGYTF.

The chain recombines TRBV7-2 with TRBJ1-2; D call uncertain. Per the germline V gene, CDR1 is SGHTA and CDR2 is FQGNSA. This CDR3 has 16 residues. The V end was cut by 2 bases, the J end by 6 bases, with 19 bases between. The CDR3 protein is CASSLISAIRFDGYTF. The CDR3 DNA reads TGTGCCAGCAGCTTAATTTCGGCTATACGTTTTGATGGCTACACCTTC.

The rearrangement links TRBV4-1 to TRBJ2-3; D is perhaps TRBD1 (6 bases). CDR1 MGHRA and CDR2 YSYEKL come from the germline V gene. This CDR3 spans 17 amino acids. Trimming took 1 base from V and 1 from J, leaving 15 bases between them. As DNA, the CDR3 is TGCGCCAGCAGCCAAGTCCCAAGCAGGGGCGGCACAGATACGCAGTATTTT. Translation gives CASSQVPSRGGTDTQYF.

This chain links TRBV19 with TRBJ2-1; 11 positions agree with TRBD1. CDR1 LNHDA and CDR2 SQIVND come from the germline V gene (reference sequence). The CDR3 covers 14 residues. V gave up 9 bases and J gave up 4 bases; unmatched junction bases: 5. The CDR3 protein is CASHRDRGYNEQFF. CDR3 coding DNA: TGTGCCAGCCACCGGGACAGGGGGTACAATGAGCAGTTCTTC. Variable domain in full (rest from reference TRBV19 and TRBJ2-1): DGGITQSPKYLFRKEGQNVTLSCEQNLNHDAMYWYRQDPGQGLRLIYYSQIVNDFQKGDIAEGYSVSREKKESFPLTVTSAQKNPTAFYLCASHRDRGYNEQFFGPGTRLTVL.

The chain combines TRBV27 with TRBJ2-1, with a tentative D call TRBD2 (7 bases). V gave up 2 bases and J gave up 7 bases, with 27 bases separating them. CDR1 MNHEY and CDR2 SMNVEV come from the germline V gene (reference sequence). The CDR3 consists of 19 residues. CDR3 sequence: CASSLKVTSFAGAGNEQFF. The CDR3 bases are TGTGCCAGCAGTTTAAAAGTTACTTCTTTCGCGGGGGCGGGAAATGAGCAGTTCTTC.

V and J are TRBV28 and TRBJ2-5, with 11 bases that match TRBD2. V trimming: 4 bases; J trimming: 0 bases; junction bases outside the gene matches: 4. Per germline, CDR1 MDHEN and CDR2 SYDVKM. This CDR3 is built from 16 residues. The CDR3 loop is CASSSRLAGNQETQYF. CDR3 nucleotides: TGTGCCAGCAGTTCACGACTAGCGGGGAACCAAGAGACCCAGTACTTC.

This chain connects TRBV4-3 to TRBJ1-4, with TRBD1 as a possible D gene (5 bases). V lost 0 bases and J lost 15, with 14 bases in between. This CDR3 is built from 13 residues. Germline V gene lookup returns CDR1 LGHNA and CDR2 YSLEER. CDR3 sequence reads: CASSQDGAGPMFF. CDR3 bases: TGCGCCAGCAGCCAAGACGGAGCAGGGCCTATGTTTTTT.

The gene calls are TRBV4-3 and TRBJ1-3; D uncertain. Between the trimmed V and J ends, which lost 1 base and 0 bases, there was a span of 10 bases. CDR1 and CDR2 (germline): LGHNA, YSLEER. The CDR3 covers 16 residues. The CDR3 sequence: CASSQGEEVSGNTIYF. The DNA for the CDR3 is TGCGCCAGCAGCCAAGGGGAGGAAGTCTCTGGAAACACCATATATTTT.

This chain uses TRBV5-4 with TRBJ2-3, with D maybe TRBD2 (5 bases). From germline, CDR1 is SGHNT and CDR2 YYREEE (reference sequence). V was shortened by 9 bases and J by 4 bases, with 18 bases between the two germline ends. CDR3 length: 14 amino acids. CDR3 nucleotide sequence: TGTGCCACTCGCGGGCAGGTGGTCGCAGATACGCAGTATTTT. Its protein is CATRGQVVADTQYF.

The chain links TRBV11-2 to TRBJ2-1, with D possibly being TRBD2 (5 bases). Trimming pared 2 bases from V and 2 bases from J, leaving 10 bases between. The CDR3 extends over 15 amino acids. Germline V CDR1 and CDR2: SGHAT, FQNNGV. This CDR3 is CASSLRLLPYNEQFF. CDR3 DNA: TGTGCCAGCAGCTTAAGACTATTACCCTACAATGAGCAGTTCTTC.

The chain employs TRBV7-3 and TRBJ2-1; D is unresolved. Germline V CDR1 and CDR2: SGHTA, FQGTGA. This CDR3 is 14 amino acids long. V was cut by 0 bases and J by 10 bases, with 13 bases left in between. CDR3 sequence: CASSLTSASREQFF. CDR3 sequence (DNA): TGTGCCAGCAGCTTAACGAGTGCGAGTCGGGAGCAGTTCTTC. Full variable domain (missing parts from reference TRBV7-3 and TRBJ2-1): GAGVSQTPSNKVTEKGKYVELRCDPISGHTALYWYRQSLGQGPEFLIYFQGTGAADDSGLPNDRFFAVRPEGSVSTLKIQRTERGDSAVYLCASSLTSASREQFFGPGTRLTVL.

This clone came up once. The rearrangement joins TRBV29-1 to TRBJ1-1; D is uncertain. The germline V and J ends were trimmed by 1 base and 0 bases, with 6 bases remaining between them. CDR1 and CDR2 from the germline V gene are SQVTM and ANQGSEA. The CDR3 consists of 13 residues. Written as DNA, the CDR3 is TGCAGCGTTGAAGGGAGCATGAACACTGAAGCTTTCTTT. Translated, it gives CSVEGSMNTEAFF. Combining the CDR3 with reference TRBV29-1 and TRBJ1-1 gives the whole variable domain SAVISQKPSRDICQRGTSLTIQCQVDSQVTMMFWYRQQPGQSLTLIATANQGSEATYESGFVIDKFPISRPNLTFSTLTVSNMSPEDSSIYLCSVEGSMNTEAFFGQGTRLTVV.

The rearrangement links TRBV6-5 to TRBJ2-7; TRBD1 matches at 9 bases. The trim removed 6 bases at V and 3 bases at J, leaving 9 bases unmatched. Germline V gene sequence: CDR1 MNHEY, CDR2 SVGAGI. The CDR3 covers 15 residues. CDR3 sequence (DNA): TGTGCCAGCAGCCTACCGGGACAGGGTAACTACGAGCAGTACTTC. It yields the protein CASSLPGQGNYEQYF.